This T cell receptor beta chain derives from a study of OX40 agonist ivuxolimab in advanced cancers. Background for the entire study: Ivuxolimab, which targeted the costimulatory receptor OX40 (CD134), was an agonistic, fully human IgG2 monoclonal antibody. Intravenous ivuxolimab was administered to patients every 2 weeks at six dose levels: 0.01, 0.1, 0.3, 1.5, 3 and 10 mg/kg. Among the approximately 50 dose-escalation patients, approximately 20 had hepatocellular carcinoma, about 15 melanoma, 9 renal cell carcinoma and 9 head and neck cancer. In the dose-escalation cohort, around four fifths of patients were male, and the mean age was approximately 60 years, with a range of roughly 20 to 79. Prior anti-PD-1, anti-PD-L1 or anti-CTLA-4 therapy was permitted, and checkpoint inhibitors had been received by roughly 40% of dose-escalation patients. Partial responses occurred in three dose-escalation patients, of whom one had hepatocellular carcinoma and two had cutaneous melanoma. Peripheral TCRbeta sequencing aimed to test whether ivuxolimab altered TCR sequence diversity and caused clonal T-cell expansion. The paper describes the monotherapy dose-escalation part (N ≈ 52 patients) of the phase I trial of ivuxolimab.

Concerning this clone: Which antigen it targets is not known. Base qualities are not at hand, and no much larger clone is one base apart.

To sequence the TCRbeta CDR3 region, genomic DNA was isolated from the sorted cells. TCRbeta CDR3 regions were sequenced using the immunoSEQ Assay. In its TCRdb copy, this immuneACCESS table keeps in-frame sequences only and misses some clones. Where compared with another copy, unresolved V genes explain less than half of these, and the others have no known cause. In all, the sample holds 70,000 to 95,000 clones, and 85% to 90% of those were seen once. Of the sample, 2.5% to 3% falls within the top ten clones. General conclusions and limits of the study: Which antigens the clonally expanded peripheral T cells were specific for was not determined. After ivuxolimab, more expanded clones were found on average in CD8+ T cells than in CD4+ T cells. Low levels of normalized T-cell clonal expansion were also seen in some patients who did not respond. In the 0.1-3.0 mg/kg groups, partial responders had among the lowest normalized peripheral clonal expansion, particularly in CD8+ T cells. At doses from 0.1 to 3.0 mg/kg, clonal expansion was seen in both CD4+ and CD8+ blood T cells between baseline and week 6.

The trial excluded patients who had a history of autoimmune disease or were on systemic immunosuppression. Peripheral blood for TCR sequencing was collected from all dose cohorts at baseline, on cycle 4 day 1, and on cycle 7 day 1. The samples were taken from a phase I, first-in-human, multicenter, open-label dose-escalation trial of ivuxolimab. Adults with locally advanced or metastatic melanoma, renal cell carcinoma, hepatocellular carcinoma or head and neck squamous cell carcinoma were enrolled in the trial. CD4+ and CD8+ T cells were sorted separately from peripheral blood before TCR sequencing. The germline V gene provides CDR1 SGHRS and CDR2 YFSETQ. Including cysteine and phenylalanine, the CDR3 has 15 amino acids. Of all the DNA, just the CDR3 is kept, 45 bases in frame from base 1. The germline V and J ends show losses of 3 bases and 7 bases respectively, and no gene match explains 9 bases of the junction.

Rearrangement joined TRBV5-1 to TRBJ1-1; 10 middle bases align to TRBD1. This specimen consisted of CD4+ or CD8+ T cells sorted from blood, obtained in a trial of the OX40 agonist ivuxolimab. The receptor was derived from an adult with an advanced solid tumor such as melanoma, head and neck, liver or kidney cancer. The CDR3 reads as follows: CASSYKTGGHSEAFF. Read as DNA, the sequence is TGCGCCAGCAGCTACAAGACAGGGGGCCATAGTGAAGCTTTCTTT.